The 9 T cell receptor beta chains in this list originate from one sample, sequenced in a study of cytomegalovirus exposure and HLA in healthy donors. Primers for the PCR totalled 60 Vbeta and 13 Jbeta. The table came from immunoSEQ multiplex PCR; TCRdb's copy has only in-frame clones and leaves some out. This table holds 150,000 or so clones, 75% found once. The material sequenced was PBMCs. Receptor source: a middle-aged woman in good health and CMV-seropositive.

This chain uses TRBV21-1 with TRBJ2-7; the table gives TRBD1 as D, unverified against the DNA. TRBV21-1 counts as a pseudogene. The CDR3 length is 15 residues. Written as DNA, the CDR3 is TGTGCCAGCAGCAAAACCCGGGACAGGGGATGCGAGCAGTACTTC. As protein: CASSKTRDRGCEQYF.

The rearrangement joins TRBV10-3 to TRBJ2-1; D is uncertain. This CDR3 has 15 amino acids. The V gene's germline CDR1 is ENHRY and CDR2 SYGVKD. V lost 3 bases, J lost 2 bases, and 11 bases lay in between. DNA for the CDR3: TGTGCCATCAGTGATCGTGGGCAGACCTACAATGAGCAGTTCTTC. Translating it yields CAISDRGQTYNEQFF.

Details on this clone: Without the conserved terminal phenylalanine or tryptophan, this CDR3 likely stems from a read error. V and J are TRBV30 and TRBJ1-2; the D is unclear. Germline CDR1 GTSNPN, CDR2 SVGIG (reference sequence). V lost 1 base to trimming and J lost 2 bases, with 5 bases between them. This CDR3 comprises 12 residues. DNA for the CDR3: TGTGCCTGGAGTGGGATAAACTATGGCTACACCCTC. Its protein is CAWSGINYGYTL.

This clone was seen a handful of times. This chain joins TRBV7-2 and TRBJ2-7, with 10 bases lining up with TRBD1. Germline lookup yields CDR1 SGHTA and CDR2 FQGNSA. The CDR3 is made up of 15 amino acids. Trimming cost V 5 bases and J 4 bases; bases outside gene matches: 8. DNA of the CDR3: TGTGCCAGCAGCGAACGGGACAGGGGATCGTACGAGCAGTACTTC. It is translated as CASSERDRGSYEQYF.

V and J are TRBV10-3 and TRBJ2-7; 7 nucleotides align to TRBD2. V dropped 0 bases and J dropped 4; count of bases not matched to a gene: 6. The CDR3 loop spans 15 amino acids. Germline loops: CDR1 ENHRY, CDR2 SYGVKD. The CDR3, as DNA: TGTGCCATCAGTGAGTCGGGCGGGAGTTCATACGAGCAGTACTTC. This sequence encodes CAISESGGSSYEQYF.

This clone was observed a single time. The chain couples TRBV29-1 to TRBJ2-5; D is possibly TRBD2 (5 bases). With 0 bases removed from V and 12 bases from J, the gap between germline ends came to 26 bases. The CDR3 sequence is 16 residues long. The germline V gene has CDR1 SQVTM and CDR2 ANQGSEA. CDR3 region: CSVEDSDFAGLLAEYF. CDR3 DNA sequence: TGCAGCGTTGAAGATTCCGACTTTGCGGGCTTGCTGGCCGAGTACTTC.

J is TRBJ1-2 and V is TRBV29-1; 10 positions match TRBD1. V lost 6 bases to trimming and J lost 6 bases; unmatched junction nucleotides: 7. This CDR3 comprises 13 residues. CDR1 and CDR2 from the germline V gene are SQVTM and ANQGSEA. The CDR3 DNA is TGCAGCGTCGAAACGGGACAGGGGAATGGCTACACCTTC. It specifies CSVETGQGNGYTF.

The chain uses TRBV7-9 and TRBJ2-5; 9 bases fit TRBD2. V trimming: 0 bases; J trimming: 5 bases; junction bases outside the gene matches: 7. The CDR3 extends over 16 amino acids. Germline loops: CDR1 SEHNR, CDR2 FQNEAQ (reference sequence). CDR3 sequence: CASSLASGSLDETQYF. CDR3 DNA sequence: TGTGCCAGCAGCTTAGCTAGCGGGAGCCTCGACGAGACCCAGTACTTC.

The rearrangement links TRBV28 to TRBJ1-2; weak D call: TRBD1 (6 bases). CDR3 length: 15 amino acids. V lost 6 bases to trimming and J lost 4 bases, with 18 bases between them. The V gene's germline CDR1 is MDHEN and CDR2 SYDVKM. CDR3 bases: TGTGCCAGCAGCCGCCCAGGGACAAGTCTCTATGGCTACACCTTC. Translating gives CASSRPGTSLYGYTF.